The present T cell receptor beta chain was sequenced within a study of blood T cell repertoires in COVID-19. Overall study: Samples taken during acute and convalescent COVID-19 were collected in the United States, Italy and Spain.

Germline V gene sequence: CDR1 SGHAT, CDR2 FQNNGV. Between the trimmed V and J ends, which lost 2 bases and 6 bases, there was a span of 8 bases. This CDR3 is 12 amino acids long. The table came from immunoSEQ multiplex PCR; TCRdb's copy has only in-frame clones and leaves some out. The profile shows approximately 140,000 clones, 88% of them singletons. Sequencing used peripheral blood. V gene TRBV11-2 combines with J gene TRBJ2-7; D gene unclear. This TCR was recovered from a human donor with COVID-19, enrolled during active disease. The donor label of this sample is uncertain. CDR3 sequence reads: CASSLILGEQYF. The CDR3 region has the DNA TGTGCCAGCAGCTTAATCCTAGGCGAGCAGTACTTC.